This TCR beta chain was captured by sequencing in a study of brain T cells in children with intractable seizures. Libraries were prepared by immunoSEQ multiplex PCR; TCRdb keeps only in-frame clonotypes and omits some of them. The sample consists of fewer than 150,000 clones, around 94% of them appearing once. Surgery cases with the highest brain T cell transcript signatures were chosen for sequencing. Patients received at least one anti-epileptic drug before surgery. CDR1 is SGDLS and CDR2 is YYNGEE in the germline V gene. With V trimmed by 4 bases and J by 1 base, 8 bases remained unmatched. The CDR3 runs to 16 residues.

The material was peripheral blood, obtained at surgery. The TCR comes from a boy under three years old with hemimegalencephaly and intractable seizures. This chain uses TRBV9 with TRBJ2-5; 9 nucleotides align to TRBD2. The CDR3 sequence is CASSPRLAAAQETQYF. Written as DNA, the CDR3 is TGTGCCAGCAGCCCACGACTAGCGGCAGCCCAAGAGACCCAGTACTTC.